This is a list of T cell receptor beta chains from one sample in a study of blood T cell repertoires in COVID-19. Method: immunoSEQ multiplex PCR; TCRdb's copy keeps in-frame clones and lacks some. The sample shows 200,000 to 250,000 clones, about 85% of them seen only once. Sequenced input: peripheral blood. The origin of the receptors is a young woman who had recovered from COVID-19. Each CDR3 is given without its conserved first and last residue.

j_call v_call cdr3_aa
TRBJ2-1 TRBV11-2 ASSRRGMGNEQF
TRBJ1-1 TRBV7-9 ASSLEGDRWTGNTEAF
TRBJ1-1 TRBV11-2 ASLPGSKMNTEAF
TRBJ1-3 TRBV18 ASSPLTDSGNTIY
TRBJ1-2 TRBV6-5 ASSYSSQADRYT
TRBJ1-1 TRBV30 AWGRQGRTEAF
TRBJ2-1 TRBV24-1 ATASGSSYNEQF
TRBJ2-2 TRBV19 ASISILAGPNTGELF
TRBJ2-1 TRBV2 ASSEAGPAEGEQF
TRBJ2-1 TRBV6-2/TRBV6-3 ASSSVGQGTKNEQF
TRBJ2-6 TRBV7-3 ASRFTGGAGANVLT
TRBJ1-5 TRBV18 ASSPLEGRGQPQH
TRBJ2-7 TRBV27 ASSWGLLYEQY
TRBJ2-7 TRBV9 ASSLTGTTYEQY
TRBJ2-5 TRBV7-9 ASSSTVEGARRETQY
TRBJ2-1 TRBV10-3 AISDISLYRGRQYNEQF
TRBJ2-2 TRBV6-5 ASSWLPGAGELF
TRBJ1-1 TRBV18 ASSRASEAF
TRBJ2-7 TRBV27 ASSSLGLAGTNEQY
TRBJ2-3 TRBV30 AWSPTSGGTDTQY
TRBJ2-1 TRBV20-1 SASRDRQIEGSYNEQF
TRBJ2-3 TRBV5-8 ASSPGTSGTLGGDTQY
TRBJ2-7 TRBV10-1 ARAGGGAYEQY
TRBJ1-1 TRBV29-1 SVLARQGSTEAF
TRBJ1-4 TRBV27 ASSLRLNEKLF